The 25 T cell receptor beta chains reported below all come from one sample, sequenced in a study of T cell repertoires in ileal Crohn's disease. Sequenced by immunoSEQ multiplex PCR; TCRdb stores in-frame clones only, minus some. Of thousands of clones listed, 60% to 80% are singletons. Time point reported: neoterminal ileum biopsy at postoperative endoscopy, about 6 months after surgery. The sequenced sample consisted of ileal tissue. Receptors originate from an adult with Crohn's disease.

This chain joins TRBV10-3 and TRBJ2-2, with 8 bases lining up with TRBD1. The CDR3 extends over 15 amino acids. After removal of 2 bases from V and 4 bases from J, the junction contained 3 bases not matched to a gene. Per germline, CDR1 ENHRY and CDR2 SYGVKD. The CDR3 sequence is CAISEGQGFTGELFF. The CDR3 nucleotides are TGTGCCATCAGTGAGGGACAGGGTTTCACCGGGGAGCTGTTTTTT.

This CDR3 is CASNRDGRMNTEAFF. The CDR3 region has the DNA TGTGCCAGCAACAGAGACGGTCGGATGAACACTGAAGCTTTCTTT. This chain joins TRBV11-1 and TRBJ1-1; D remains unclear. There are 15 residues in the CDR3. The V end was cut by 7 bases, the J end by 0 bases, with 15 bases between. From germline, CDR1 is SGHAT and CDR2 FQDESV (reference sequence).

The chain recombines TRBV9 with TRBJ2-2; possible D gene TRBD1, 5 bases. V lost 5 bases and J 8 bases, leaving 16 bases between the germline ends. The germline gives CDR1 SGDLS, CDR2 YYNGEE. The CDR3 loop spans 14 amino acids. CDR3 DNA: TGTGCCAGCAGTCCTCTACAGGCGAAGGGGGAGCTGTTTTTT. Translated, it gives CASSPLQAKGELFF.

The table lists this clone with a few counts. CDR3 nucleotide sequence: TGTGCCAGCAGCCGACTAGACGGACCCTATGGCTACACCTTC. Protein product: CASSRLDGPYGYTF. This chain connects TRBV28 to TRBJ1-2; D is uncertain. V was clipped by 6 bases and J by 4 bases, with 15 bases between them. The CDR3 is made up of 14 amino acids. Germline V CDR1 and CDR2: MDHEN, SYDVKM.

The chain uses TRBV11-2 and TRBJ1-1; no reliable D call. From germline, CDR1 is SGHAT and CDR2 FQNNGV. With 6 bases removed from V and 5 bases from J, the gap between germline ends came to 25 bases. The CDR3 is 17 amino acids. CDR3 sequence: CASSVMGPWGGRTEAFF. The CDR3 DNA is TGTGCCAGCAGTGTTATGGGCCCCTGGGGAGGAAGGACTGAAGCTTTCTTT.

The rearrangement links TRBV9 to TRBJ2-2, with 10 bases matching TRBD2. The CDR3 has 16 residues. Per germline, CDR1 SGDLS and CDR2 YYNGEE. Trimming removed 2 bases from V and 2 bases from J; junction bases left unmatched: 3. CDR3 amino acids: CASSVIAGGNTGELFF. DNA of the CDR3: TGTGCCAGCAGCGTGATAGCGGGAGGTAACACCGGGGAGCTGTTTTTT.

The CDR3 bases are TGTGCCAGCAGCTTAAGGACTAGCTGGCAACAAGAGACCCAGTACTTC. Protein: CASSLRTSWQQETQYF. The J gene is TRBJ2-5, the V gene TRBV7-6; 8 positions match TRBD2. With V trimmed by 2 bases and J by 2 bases, 7 bases remained unmatched. This CDR3 region has 16 residues. Germline V gives CDR1 SGHVS, CDR2 FNYEAQ. The full variable domain, in which reference TRBV7-6 and TRBJ2-5 provide the parts outside the CDR3, is GAGVSQSPRYKVTKRGQDVALRCDPISGHVSLYWYRQALGQGPEFLTYFNYEAQQDKSGLPNDRFSAERPEGSISTLTIQRTEQRDSAMYRCASSLRTSWQQETQYFGPGTRLLVL.

The V and J genes are TRBV28 and TRBJ2-1; 12 positions agree with TRBD2. The CDR3 spans 15 residues. The germline gives CDR1 MDHEN, CDR2 SYDVKM. V was pared by 6 bases and J by 9 bases, with 9 bases of the junction left unmatched. CDR3 residues: CASRVRTSGEGEQFF. CDR3 in DNA: TGTGCCAGCAGGGTCCGGACTAGCGGGGAGGGTGAGCAGTTCTTC.

The chain couples TRBV6-1 to TRBJ2-1, with TRBD2 matching 7 bases. Germline V lookup: CDR1 MNHNS, CDR2 SASEGT. The CDR3 has 14 amino acids. With V trimmed by 11 bases and J by 2 bases, 9 bases remained unmatched. CDR3 residues: CAHGLAGTYNEQFF. DNA for the CDR3: TGTGCCCACGGATTAGCGGGTACCTACAATGAGCAGTTCTTC.

The gene calls are TRBV14 and TRBJ1-2; no firm D call. In germline, CDR1 is SGHDN, CDR2 FVKESK. This CDR3 has 13 residues. Between the trimmed V and J ends, which lost 0 bases and 4 bases, there was a span of 6 bases. This chain's CDR3 is CASSQDRSYGYTF. In nucleotides, the CDR3 is TGTGCCAGCAGCCAAGATCGGAGCTATGGCTACACCTTC.

The gene calls are TRBV2 and TRBJ1-2; 7 bases are shared with TRBD1. CDR3 size: 14 residues. V lost 8 bases, J lost 7 bases, and 13 bases stayed unmatched. The germline CDR1 and CDR2 sequences are SNHLY and FYNNEI. CDR3 bases: TGTGCCAGCGTCAGAGAGGGGGCGCGTTTTGGCTACACCTTC. As protein: CASVREGARFGYTF. The whole variable domain, remainder taken from reference TRBV2 and TRBJ1-2, is EPEVTQTPSHQVTQMGQEVILRCVPISNHLYFYWYRQILGQKVEFLVSFYNNEISEKSEIFDDQFSVERPDGSNFTLKIRSTKLEDSAMYFCASVREGARFGYTFGSGTRLTVV.

As DNA, the CDR3 is TGTGCCAGCTCACCACTTTCGGGGCAGGGGGCGCTCAACGAGCAGTACTTC. Protein product: CASSPLSGQGALNEQYF. The V call is TRBV18, the J call TRBJ2-5; 8 nucleotides match TRBD1. Gene TRBJ2-7 matches the end of the DNA better, so the J call may be wrong. There are 17 residues in the CDR3. Germline V gene data show CDR1 as KGHSH and CDR2 as LQKENI.

The chain joins TRBV6-4 to TRBJ2-2; D is unresolved. This CDR3 contains 14 residues. Looked up from germline, CDR1 is MRHNA and CDR2 is SNTAGT. V was clipped by 3 bases and J by 7 bases, with 12 bases between them. For the CDR3, the DNA is TGTGCCAGCAGTGAGAGTAGCTCGGGCGGGGAGCTGTTTTTT. This gives the protein CASSESSSGGELFF.

This chain joins TRBV27 and TRBJ2-5; 10 positions agree with TRBD1. The assigned J gene may be wrong: the sequence end matches TRBJ2-7 better. Germline V gene sequence: CDR1 MNHEY, CDR2 SMNVEV (reference sequence). CDR3 size: 17 residues. CDR3 DNA: TGTGCCAGCAGTTTACGACCCCCCGGGACAGGGGTGTACGAGCAGTACTTC. Its protein is CASSLRPPGTGVYEQYF.

This clone was detected only once. In DNA, the CDR3 is TGCAGCGTTGAAGAGGGACAGATCTACGAGCAGTACTTC. Translated: CSVEEGQIYEQYF. The chain uses TRBV29-1 and TRBJ2-7; TRBD1 matches at 7 bases. Trimming took 0 bases from V and 3 from J; bases not matched to a gene: 2. The CDR3 is made up of 13 amino acids. Germline V gene data show CDR1 as SQVTM and CDR2 as ANQGSEA.

The CDR3 DNA is TGCAGCGCTAAGGCCGGGACTAGGTCCGATACGCAGTATTTT. It codes for CSAKAGTRSDTQYF. J is TRBJ2-3 and V is TRBV29-1, with TRBD2 matching over 8 bases. V shed 7 bases and J 6 bases; nucleotides not matched to a gene: 12. Germline V gene lookup returns CDR1 SQVTM and CDR2 ANQGSEA. The CDR3 runs 14 residues.

The chain employs TRBV2 and TRBJ1-5, with 11 bases lining up with TRBD1. Germline trimming cut 6 bases from V and 5 bases from J; bases unmatched to any gene: 15. The CDR3 is 18 amino acids. In germline, CDR1 is SNHLY, CDR2 FYNNEI. CDR3 loop: CASRQSPGRDRGDQPQHF. The CDR3 DNA is TGTGCCAGCAGGCAATCTCCTGGTCGGGACAGGGGGGATCAGCCCCAGCATTTT.

This clone was picked up one time. The J gene is TRBJ2-3, the V gene TRBV5-6; 12 bases are shared with TRBD2. The CDR3 is 16 residues long. V lost 4 bases to trimming and J lost 4 bases; unmatched junction nucleotides: 7. CDR1 is SGHDT, CDR2 YYEEEE, per germline. Here the CDR3 DNA reads TGTGCCAGCAGCCCGACTAGCGGGGGCTGGGCAGATACGCAGTATTTT. Amino acids: CASSPTSGGWADTQYF.

The chain recombines TRBV18 with TRBJ1-6; D not resolved. Germline CDR1 and CDR2: KGHSH and LQKENI. V was cut by 3 bases and J by 5 bases, with 11 bases left in between. CDR3 length: 15 amino acids. In DNA form, the CDR3 reads TGTGCCAGCTCACCGGTCGGCCAGGATAATTCACCCCTCCACTTT. This sequence encodes CASSPVGQDNSPLHF.

Remarks on this clone: A read error may produce the germline difference seen at one junction end. The chain couples TRBV30 to TRBJ1-5, with 7 bases fitting TRBD1. CDR3 size: 14 residues. Germline V gene data show CDR1 as GTSNPN and CDR2 as SVGIG (reference sequence). This CDR3 is CAWGVPGGWGTQHF. Written as DNA, the CDR3 is TGTGCCTGGGGTGTACCAGGGGGGTGGGGGACCCAGCATTTT.

The chain couples TRBV20-1 to TRBJ2-1; D gene ambiguous. Per the germline V gene, CDR1 is DFQATT and CDR2 is SNEGSKA (reference sequence). V shed 5 bases and J shed 3 bases, with 5 bases lying between them. The CDR3 sequence is 11 residues long. Here the CDR3 DNA reads TGCAGTGCTCCTTACTACAATGAGCAGTTCTTC. Translated: CSAPYYNEQFF.

This clone was recorded a few times. V and J are TRBV7-9 and TRBJ1-1, with a tentative D call TRBD1 (5 bases). The germline gives CDR1 SEHNR, CDR2 FQNEAQ (reference sequence). The CDR3 is 15 residues long. V was shortened by 5 bases and J by 1 base, with 14 bases between the two germline ends. CDR3 in amino acids: CASSRTHSQNTEAFF. CDR3 bases: TGTGCCAGCAGCCGGACACATTCCCAGAACACTGAAGCTTTCTTT.

The rearrangement uses TRBV5-1 and TRBJ2-6; a weak D match, TRBD1 (5 bases). The V end was cut by 0 bases, the J end by 0 bases, with 7 bases between. Germline CDR1 is SGHRS and CDR2 is YFSETQ. The CDR3 consists of 16 residues. Here the CDR3 reads CASSLEGSSGANVLTF. CDR3 DNA: TGCGCCAGCAGCTTGGAGGGGTCCTCTGGGGCCAACGTCCTGACTTTC.

This chain joins TRBV5-6 and TRBJ2-1, with TRBD1 matching 7 bases. J was trimmed by 3 bases and V by 0 bases; bases with no gene match: 12. Germline V gives CDR1 SGHDT, CDR2 YYEEEE. This CDR3 has 18 residues. Here the CDR3 reads CASSLGGVTGSVYNEQFF. The CDR3 bases are TGTGCCAGCAGCTTGGGAGGCGTGACAGGGTCGGTCTACAATGAGCAGTTCTTC.

This clone was counted between two and nine times. The CDR3 is CASSVRGSNQPQHF. The CDR3 bases are TGTGCCAGCAGTGTTAGGGGTAGCAATCAGCCCCAGCATTTT. The J gene is TRBJ1-5, the V gene TRBV27, with D perhaps matching TRBD1 (5 bases). Germline V lookup: CDR1 MNHEY, CDR2 SMNVEV (reference sequence). The CDR3 consists of 14 residues. V was trimmed by 5 bases and J by 0 bases, leaving 8 bases between them.